The 29 T cell receptor beta chains below were found in one sample sequenced in a study of long-term antiretroviral therapy in people with HIV. Running of the v3.0 immunoSEQ assay took place at survey level. Sequencing was performed with immunoSEQ multiplex PCR; in TCRdb, only in-frame clones are kept and a portion is missing. The profile covers 42,000 or so clones, with 86% appearing a single time and about 4% taken by the ten largest. The sample in question was unsorted PBMCs, obtained 1.2 years after starting antiretroviral therapy. These receptors all come from a woman aged 45-65 years with HIV.

This chain joins TRBV5-6 and TRBJ1-3; D is uncertain. The germline CDR1 and CDR2 sequences are SGHDT and YYEEEE. This CDR3 has 14 residues. V lost 1 base and J lost 4, with 9 bases in between. Here the CDR3 reads CASSLITVGNTIYF. CDR3 DNA: TGTGCCAGCAGCTTGATCACCGTAGGAAACACCATATATTTT.

V is TRBV2 and J is TRBJ1-2; 10 nucleotides align to TRBD1. Germline V gene sequence: CDR1 SNHLY, CDR2 FYNNEI. CDR3 size: 16 residues. J gave up 8 bases and V 4 bases, and 13 bases lay outside the gene matches. CDR3 coding DNA: TGTGCCAGCAGTGTGGGACAGGGGTTTGGTAGAAGAGGCTACACCTTC. Encoded protein: CASSVGQGFGRRGYTF.

The V call is TRBV4-1, the J call TRBJ1-6; D unclear. The CDR3 runs 17 residues. Germline CDR1 reads MGHRA; CDR2 reads YSYEKL. The ends were cut back, 2 bases at V and 7 bases at J, with 18 bases in the middle. CDR3 nucleotide sequence: TGCGCCAGCAGCCAACTTTCACTAGAGGTCAACAATTCACCCCTCCACTTT. Its protein is CASSQLSLEVNNSPLHF.

As to this clone: Compared with germline, one end of the junction differs, possibly owing to a read error. This chain links TRBV11-2 with TRBJ1-1; 9 bases are shared with TRBD1. The germline V gene has CDR1 SGHAT and CDR2 FQNNGV. The CDR3 runs 12 residues. The CDR3 sequence: CASSLLGGTGNF. CDR3 nucleotide sequence: TGTGCCAGCAGCCTACTGGGAGGGACAGGGAACTTT.

V gene TRBV4-1 combines with J gene TRBJ2-2; D uncertain. V dropped 3 bases and J dropped 4 bases, with 6 bases sitting between them. Germline V lookup: CDR1 MGHRA, CDR2 YSYEKL. This CDR3 is built from 13 residues. This CDR3 reads CASSHTATGELFF. CDR3 nucleotides: TGCGCCAGCAGCCACACAGCCACCGGGGAGCTGTTTTTT.

The chain employs TRBV27 and TRBJ1-1, with 11 positions matching TRBD1. The CDR3 is 15 residues long. Germline V CDR1 and CDR2: MNHEY, SMNVEV (reference sequence). The V gene end was trimmed by 6 bases and the J gene end by 5 bases; junction bases not matched to a gene: 8. The CDR3 reads CASSRLGTGGTEAFF. The CDR3, as DNA: TGTGCCAGCAGCCGCCTGGGGACAGGGGGGACTGAAGCTTTCTTT.

The chain recombines TRBV27 with TRBJ2-3, with TRBD1 matching 8 bases. V was clipped by 5 bases and J by 2 bases; unmatched bases: 6. This CDR3 has 15 amino acids. Germline V gene data show CDR1 as MNHEY and CDR2 as SMNVEV (reference sequence). CDR3 sequence: CASSGRGRATDTQYF. The CDR3 DNA reads TGTGCCAGCAGTGGCAGGGGGCGCGCCACAGATACGCAGTATTTT.

This chain uses TRBV30 with TRBJ2-5, with D uncertain. This CDR3 region has 14 residues. Germline V lookup: CDR1 GTSNPN, CDR2 SVGIG (reference sequence). With 1 base removed from V and 5 bases from J, the gap between germline ends came to 14 bases. The CDR3 sequence: CAWSAGVLKETQYF. DNA for the CDR3: TGTGCCTGGAGTGCTGGGGTTCTCAAGGAGACCCAGTACTTC. The whole variable domain, remainder taken from reference TRBV30 and TRBJ2-5, is SQTIHQWPATLVQPVGSPLSLECTVEGTSNPNLYWYRQAAGRGLQLLFYSVGIGQISSEVPQNLSASRPQDRQFILSSKKLLLSDSGFYLCAWSAGVLKETQYFGPGTRLLVL.

The J gene is TRBJ2-7, the V gene TRBV11-2, with a weak D call TRBD2 (7 bases). This CDR3 region has 15 residues. Germline V lookup: CDR1 SGHAT, CDR2 FQNNGV. The V end was cut by 0 bases, the J end by 5 bases, with 14 bases between. DNA for the CDR3: TGTGCCAGCAGCTTAGAGGGGGGGGCTAGGCACGAGCAGTACTTC. It specifies CASSLEGGARHEQYF.

The V gene is TRBV7-2, the J gene TRBJ2-2, with TRBD2 matching 8 bases. Germline V gene data show CDR1 as SGHTA and CDR2 as FQGNSA. V shed 4 bases and J 5 bases; nucleotides not matched to a gene: 6. The CDR3 spans 15 residues. The CDR3 loop reads CASSSDRGGTGELFF. In DNA form, the CDR3 reads TGTGCCAGCAGCTCAGATCGGGGGGGGACCGGGGAGCTGTTTTTT.

This clone has more than one count but fewer than ten. This sequence joins TRBV6-5 and TRBJ1-2, with D possibly being TRBD1 (5 bases). This CDR3 region has 13 residues. V shed 4 bases and J shed 4 bases, with 10 bases lying between them. Germline assignment: CDR1 MNHEY and CDR2 SVGAGI. The CDR3 DNA reads TGTGCCAGCAGTTGGCAGGGAACCTATGGCTACACCTTC. Protein sequence: CASSWQGTYGYTF.

This sequence joins TRBV9 and TRBJ1-4; no definite D call. CDR1 and CDR2 from the germline V gene are SGDLS and YYNGEE. With 0 bases removed from V and 4 bases from J, the gap between germline ends came to 10 bases. The CDR3 is 15 residues long. CDR3 sequence: CASSVGVWFNEKLFF. The CDR3 bases are TGTGCCAGCAGCGTAGGGGTTTGGTTTAATGAAAAACTGTTTTTT.

The chain carries TRBV19 and TRBJ2-7, with no clear D. The ends were cut back, 5 bases at V and 3 bases at J, with 11 bases in the middle. Germline V gene data show CDR1 as LNHDA and CDR2 as SQIVND (reference sequence). The CDR3 consists of 13 residues. The CDR3: CASSFEASYEQYF. CDR3 DNA sequence: TGTGCCAGTAGTTTCGAGGCCAGCTACGAGCAGTACTTC.

This clone was counted between two and nine times. The CDR3 loop reads CASRGISNTGELFF. DNA of the CDR3: TGTGCCAGTAGGGGAATTTCAAACACCGGGGAGCTGTTTTTT. The V gene is TRBV19, the J gene TRBJ2-2, with D unclear. This CDR3 spans 14 amino acids. Trimming took 6 bases from V and 2 from J, leaving 10 bases between them. The V gene's germline CDR1 is LNHDA and CDR2 SQIVND (reference sequence).

This clone showed up just a few times. The V gene is TRBV21-1, the J gene TRBJ1-6; TRBD1 was called by the table and not checked on the DNA. TRBV21-1 is labeled a pseudogene. The CDR3 is 14 amino acids. Here the CDR3 DNA reads TGTGCCAGCCACCGAGACAGGGCTAATTCACCCCTCCACTTT. Residues: CASHRDRANSPLHF.

The chain recombines TRBV19 with TRBJ2-7, with TRBD1 matching 10 bases. The V and J ends lost 3 bases and 3 bases, in that order; junction bases with no gene match: 5. CDR1 and CDR2 from the germline V gene are LNHDA and SQIVND (reference sequence). The CDR3 has 15 amino acids. The CDR3 sequence: CASSIGDRGNYEQYF. The DNA of the CDR3 is TGTGCCAGTAGTATCGGGGACAGGGGAAACTACGAGCAGTACTTC.

The chain joins TRBV19 to TRBJ2-3, with D hard to call. Germline V CDR1 and CDR2: LNHDA, SQIVND (reference sequence). V was shortened by 6 bases and J by 5 bases, with 24 bases between the two germline ends. The CDR3 runs 17 residues. Here the CDR3 DNA reads TGTGCCAGTAGCCTAAGTCCACCCAAAGCCGGTGGAGATACGCAGTATTTT. The encoded protein is CASSLSPPKAGGDTQYF.

The rearrangement uses TRBV30 and TRBJ1-4, with a tentative D call TRBD1 (5 bases). V lost 1 base and J lost 8, with 14 bases in between. The germline V gene encodes CDR1 GTSNPN and CDR2 SVGIG (reference sequence). The CDR3 spans 14 residues. CDR3 region: CAWSGGTGAEKLFF. CDR3 DNA: TGTGCCTGGAGTGGCGGCACAGGTGCAGAAAAACTGTTTTTT.

The V gene is TRBV2, the J gene TRBJ1-5, with D maybe TRBD1 (5 bases). V shed 6 bases and J shed 1 base, with 10 bases lying between them. This CDR3 is built from 14 residues. Germline lookup yields CDR1 SNHLY and CDR2 FYNNEI. DNA of the CDR3: TGTGCCAGCAGCACGGACACGAGCAATCAGCCCCAGCATTTT. Protein product: CASSTDTSNQPQHF.

The chain combines TRBV5-1 with TRBJ2-7; weak D call: TRBD2 (7 bases). Between the trimmed V and J ends, which lost 4 bases and 7 bases, there was a span of 18 bases. This CDR3 is built from 14 residues. CDR1 and CDR2 from the germline V gene are SGHRS and YFSETQ. The CDR3 region is CASSASWGGGEQYF. The CDR3 DNA reads TGCGCCAGCAGCGCCTCATGGGGGGGCGGGGAGCAGTACTTC.

The V call is TRBV6-1, the J call TRBJ1-5; 8 positions match TRBD1. Trimming at V came to 4 bases and at J to 4 bases, leaving 15 bases not matched to a gene. The CDR3 extends over 18 amino acids. Germline CDR1 and CDR2: MNHNS and SASEGT. DNA of the CDR3: TGTGCCAGCAGTGCCCCCCGGACAGGGAAGATAGGAAATCAGCCCCAGCATTTT. Amino acid sequence: CASSAPRTGKIGNQPQHF.

The rearrangement links TRBV6-4 to TRBJ2-3; perhaps TRBD1 as D (6 bases). The germline V gene encodes CDR1 MRHNA and CDR2 SNTAGT. Trimming removed 5 bases at V and 1 base at J, with 13 bases between. The CDR3 sequence is 15 residues long. CDR3 in amino acids: CASSPAQGRTDTQYF. CDR3 DNA: TGTGCCAGCAGTCCCGCGCAGGGGCGCACAGATACGCAGTATTTT.

The gene calls are TRBV7-6 and TRBJ2-2, with 8 positions matching TRBD1. Germline trimming cut 3 bases from V and 0 bases from J; bases unmatched to any gene: 12. The germline gives CDR1 SGHVS, CDR2 FNYEAQ. This CDR3 region has 19 residues. CDR3 loop: CASSFPRYGTGANTGELFF. The CDR3 nucleotides are TGTGCCAGCAGCTTCCCCCGGTACGGGACAGGAGCGAACACCGGGGAGCTGTTTTTT.

The chain links TRBV14 to TRBJ2-1; no clear D. This CDR3 spans 11 amino acids. V lost 5 bases, J lost 4 bases, and 3 bases lay in between. Germline CDR1 and CDR2: SGHDN and FVKESK. The chain's CDR3 is CASSTYNEQFF. The CDR3, as DNA: TGTGCCAGCAGCACATACAATGAGCAGTTCTTC.

V usage is TRBV19 and J usage is TRBJ1-6, with D possibly being TRBD1 (5 bases). The V end was cut by 8 bases, the J end by 6 bases, with 17 bases between. The CDR3 totals 15 residues. CDR1 LNHDA and CDR2 SQIVND come from the germline V gene (reference sequence). CDR3 sequence reads: CASRPEGLGNSPLHF. The DNA of the CDR3 is TGTGCCAGTCGCCCTGAGGGGCTTGGTAATTCACCCCTCCACTTT.

The chain employs TRBV27 and TRBJ2-7; D is undetermined. This CDR3 has 12 amino acids. The germline V gene encodes CDR1 MNHEY and CDR2 SMNVEV (reference sequence). Trimming took 6 bases from V and 6 from J, leaving 12 bases between them. CDR3 coding DNA: TGTGCCAGCAGGGGTCCTACGCGCGAGCAGTACTTC. It encodes CASRGPTREQYF.

V is TRBV6-1 and J is TRBJ2-3, with 11 bases fitting TRBD2. Germline CDR1 MNHNS, CDR2 SASEGT. The ends lost 6 bases at V and 4 bases at J; junction bases unmatched: 3. The CDR3 runs to 14 residues. The DNA for the CDR3 is TGTGCCAGCAGGTTAGCGGGGGGGTCAGATACGCAGTATTTT. Translation gives CASRLAGGSDTQYF.

The table lists this clone with a few counts. The genes are TRBV4-1 and TRBJ1-1, with D possibly matching TRBD1 (6 bases). The CDR3 has 14 residues. The V and J ends lost 2 bases and 5 bases respectively, with 12 bases between them. The germline gives CDR1 MGHRA, CDR2 YSYEKL. The CDR3 loop is CASSQKVQGTEAFF. The CDR3 coding sequence is TGCGCCAGCAGCCAAAAGGTACAGGGAACTGAAGCTTTCTTT.

This clone was seen just once. The chain links TRBV5-1 to TRBJ1-3; D not resolved. The CDR3 runs to 14 residues. Germline values: CDR1 SGHRS, CDR2 YFSETQ. Trimming took off 0 bases at V and 4 bases at J, with 8 bases between the two ends. The CDR3 spells CASSLAGYGNTIYF. For the CDR3, the DNA is TGCGCCAGCAGCTTGGCCGGGTACGGAAACACCATATATTTT.